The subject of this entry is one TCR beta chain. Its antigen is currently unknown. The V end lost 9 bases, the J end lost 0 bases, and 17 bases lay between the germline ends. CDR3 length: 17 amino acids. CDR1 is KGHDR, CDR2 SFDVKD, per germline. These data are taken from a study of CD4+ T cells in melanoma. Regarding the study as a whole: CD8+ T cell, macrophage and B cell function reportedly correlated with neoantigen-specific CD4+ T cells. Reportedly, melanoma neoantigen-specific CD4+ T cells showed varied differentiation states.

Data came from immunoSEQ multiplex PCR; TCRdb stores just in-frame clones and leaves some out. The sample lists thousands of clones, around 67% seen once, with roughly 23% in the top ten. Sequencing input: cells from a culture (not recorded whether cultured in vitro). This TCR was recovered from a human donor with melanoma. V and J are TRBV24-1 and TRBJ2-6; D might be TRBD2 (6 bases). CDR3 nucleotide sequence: TGTGCCACCGGGGGGAGCAGGCTGAGCTCTGGGGCCAACGTCCTGACTTTC. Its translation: CATGGSRLSSGANVLTF.